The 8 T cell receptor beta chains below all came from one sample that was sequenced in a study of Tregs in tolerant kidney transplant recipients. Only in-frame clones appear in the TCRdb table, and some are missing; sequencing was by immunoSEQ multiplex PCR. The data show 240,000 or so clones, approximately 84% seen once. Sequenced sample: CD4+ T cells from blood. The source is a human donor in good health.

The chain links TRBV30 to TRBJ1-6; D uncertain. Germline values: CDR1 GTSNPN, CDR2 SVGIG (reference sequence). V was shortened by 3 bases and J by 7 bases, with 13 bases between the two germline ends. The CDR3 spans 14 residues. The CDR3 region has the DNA TGTGCCTGGAGCCGCCGGGAGAGAAATTCACCCCTCCACTTT. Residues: CAWSRRERNSPLHF.

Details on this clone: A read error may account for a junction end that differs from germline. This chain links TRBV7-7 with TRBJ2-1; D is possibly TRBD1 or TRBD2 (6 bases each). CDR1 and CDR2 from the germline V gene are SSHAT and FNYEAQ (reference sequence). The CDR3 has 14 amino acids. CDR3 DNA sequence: TGTGCTAGCAGCTCCAGGCCGGGGGCGGATGAGCAGTTCTTC. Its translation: CASSSRPGADEQFF.

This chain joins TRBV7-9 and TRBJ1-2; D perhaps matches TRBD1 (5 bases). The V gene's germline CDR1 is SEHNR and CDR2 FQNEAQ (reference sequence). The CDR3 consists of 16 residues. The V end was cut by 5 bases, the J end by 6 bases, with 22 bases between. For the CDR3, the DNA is TGTGCCAGCAGCCCCAGGAGGGGCGGATCGTATAATGGCTACACCTTC. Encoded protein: CASSPRRGGSYNGYTF.

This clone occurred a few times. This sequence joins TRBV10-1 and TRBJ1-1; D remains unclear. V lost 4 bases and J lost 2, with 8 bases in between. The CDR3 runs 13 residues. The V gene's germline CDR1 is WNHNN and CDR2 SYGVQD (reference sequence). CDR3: CASSVGENTEAFF. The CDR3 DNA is TGCGCCAGCAGTGTAGGAGAAAACACTGAAGCTTTCTTT.

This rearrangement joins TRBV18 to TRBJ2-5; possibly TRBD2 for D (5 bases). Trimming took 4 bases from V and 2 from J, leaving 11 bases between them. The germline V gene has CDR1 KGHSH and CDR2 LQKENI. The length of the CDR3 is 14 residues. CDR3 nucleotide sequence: TGTGCCAGCTCACTCCGAGGGTTTCAAGAGACCCAGTACTTC. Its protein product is CASSLRGFQETQYF.

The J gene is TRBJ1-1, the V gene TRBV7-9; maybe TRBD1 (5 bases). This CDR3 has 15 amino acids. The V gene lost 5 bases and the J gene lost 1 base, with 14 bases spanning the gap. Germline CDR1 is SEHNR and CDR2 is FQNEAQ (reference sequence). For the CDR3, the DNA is TGTGCCAGCAGCCCCCGGGGGAGAGGGAACACTGAAGCTTTCTTT. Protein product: CASSPRGRGNTEAFF.

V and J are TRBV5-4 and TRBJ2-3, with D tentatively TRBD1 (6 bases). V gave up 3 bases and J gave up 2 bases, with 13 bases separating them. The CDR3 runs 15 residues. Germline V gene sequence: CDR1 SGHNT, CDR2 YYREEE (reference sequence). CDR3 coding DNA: TGTGCCAGCAGCTACCCACAGGGATCCACAGATACGCAGTATTTT. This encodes CASSYPQGSTDTQYF.

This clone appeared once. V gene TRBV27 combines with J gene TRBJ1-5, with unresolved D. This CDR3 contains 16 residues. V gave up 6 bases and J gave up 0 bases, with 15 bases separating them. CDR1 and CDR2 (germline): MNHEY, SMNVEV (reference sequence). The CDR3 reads CASSPRTVYSNQPQHF. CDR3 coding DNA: TGTGCCAGCAGCCCCCGGACGGTTTATAGCAATCAGCCCCAGCATTTT.